This TCR beta chain appears in the sequencing data of a study of blood T cell repertoires in COVID-19. Study-wide context: Donors in the United States, Italy and Spain gave samples during acute or convalescent COVID-19. T cells, B-cell-depleted T cells, or PBMCs provided the cDNA or gDNA that served as material.

A few counts support this clone. V lost 3 bases, J lost 5 bases, and 4 bases stayed unmatched. This CDR3 contains 15 residues. Germline CDR1 is SGHTA and CDR2 is FQGTGA. In the original processing: Counts of nucleated cells, estimated from reference gene primer amplification, were obtained. TCRdb keeps only in-frame clones here, not all; method: immunoSEQ multiplex PCR. V, J and clone size are those of that table, while D and trimming were read from the DNA. The profile shows approximately 170,000 clones, approximately 86% of them singletons. The chain joins TRBV7-3 to TRBJ2-2; TRBD2 agrees at 9 bases. This TCR was sampled from a man between 65 and 85 years old with acute or convalescent COVID-19. The sample consisted of peripheral blood. CDR3: CASSLLAGSTGELFF. The DNA for the CDR3 is TGTGCCAGCAGCTTGCTAGCGGGATCTACCGGGGAGCTGTTTTTT.